This passage covers 26 T cell receptor beta chains from one sample sequenced in a study of blood T cell repertoires in COVID-19. The table came from immunoSEQ multiplex PCR; TCRdb's copy has only in-frame clones and leaves some out. The table has roughly 290,000 clones, around 89% seen once; the top ten hold 0.75% to 0.9%. Input material: peripheral blood. The receptors were sampled from a man aged 25 to 45 with acute or convalescent COVID-19.

The V and J genes are TRBV5-4 and TRBJ2-1; 8 bases line up with TRBD2. With 6 bases clipped from V and 5 bases from J, the junction kept 10 bases outside the gene matches. The CDR3 is 15 amino acids. CDR1 SGHNT and CDR2 YYREEE come from the germline V gene (reference sequence). CDR3 in DNA: TGTGCCAGCACCCTCCCGGGGGGGGCCGACAATGAGCAGTTCTTC. Translating gives CASTLPGGADNEQFF.

The chain uses TRBV18 and TRBJ2-7; tentatively, D is TRBD1 (6 bases). The CDR3 sequence is 14 residues long. V was trimmed by 4 bases and J by 0 bases, leaving 10 bases between them. From germline, CDR1 is KGHSH and CDR2 LQKENI. CDR3 nucleotides: TGTGCCAGCTCACTGCAGGGGTTCTCCTACGAGCAGTACTTC. Translated, it gives CASSLQGFSYEQYF.

The chain uses TRBV18 and TRBJ1-1; tentative D call: TRBD1 (5 bases). V shed 1 base and J shed 1 base, with 7 bases lying between them. The CDR3 spans 14 residues. CDR1 and CDR2 from the germline V gene are KGHSH and LQKENI. The CDR3, as DNA: TGTGCCAGCTCACCACTGGACAAGAACACTGAAGCTTTCTTT. Translating it yields CASSPLDKNTEAFF. The variable domain in full, completed from reference TRBV18 and TRBJ1-1, reads NAGVMQNPRHLVRRRGQEARLRCSPMKGHSHVYWYRQLPEEGLKFMVYLQKENIIDESGMPKERFSAEFPKEGPSILRIQQVVRGDSAAYFCASSPLDKNTEAFFGQGTRLTVV.

This chain joins TRBV5-6 and TRBJ2-7; a weak D match, TRBD2 (5 bases). The V gene's germline CDR1 is SGHDT and CDR2 YYEEEE. CDR3 length equals 15 residues. The V and J ends lost 4 bases and 7 bases respectively, with 21 bases between them. CDR3 amino acids: CASSEVQKRSWEQYF. The CDR3 DNA sequence: TGTGCCAGCAGCGAGGTCCAGAAGCGGTCCTGGGAGCAGTACTTC.

The V call is TRBV30, the J call TRBJ2-7; 9 nucleotides agree with TRBD1. The CDR3 length is 14 residues. Per germline, CDR1 GTSNPN and CDR2 SVGIG (reference sequence). V trimming: 4 bases; J trimming: 3 bases; junction bases outside the gene matches: 7. CDR3 residues: CAWMLDRGLYEQYF. CDR3 DNA: TGTGCCTGGATGTTGGACAGGGGACTCTACGAGCAGTACTTC.

The chain uses TRBV28 and TRBJ1-1; no clear D. Per germline, CDR1 MDHEN and CDR2 SYDVKM. The length of the CDR3 is 13 residues. The ends were cut back, 7 bases at V and 0 bases at J, with 9 bases in the middle. The CDR3 region has the DNA TGTGCCAGCACCCCCCCCGTGAACACTGAAGCTTTCTTT. Protein product: CASTPPVNTEAFF.

The chain carries TRBV24-1 and TRBJ2-7; D unresolved. CDR3 length: 13 residues. The germline CDR1 and CDR2 sequences are KGHDR and SFDVKD. V dropped 2 bases and J dropped 1 base, with 5 bases sitting between them. CDR3 nucleotides: TGTGCCACCAGTGATTACAGTTCCTACGAGCAGTACTTC. Translation: CATSDYSSYEQYF.

The rearrangement joins TRBV6-9 to TRBJ1-4, with 7 positions matching TRBD1. The junction had 11 bases not matched to a gene; V was cut back by 8 bases and J by 5 bases. Germline CDR1 MNHGY, CDR2 SVAAGI. This CDR3 region has 15 residues. The CDR3 bases are TGTGCCAGCGTACTTTTGGGACAGAGGAATGAAAAACTGTTTTTT. Translating it yields CASVLLGQRNEKLFF.

This sequence joins TRBV2 and TRBJ2-3, with unresolved D. Deletions cut 6 bases from V and 1 base from J, with 11 bases between. This CDR3 region has 14 residues. Germline lookup yields CDR1 SNHLY and CDR2 FYNNEI. CDR3 sequence reads: CASSEAYGTDTQYF. The CDR3 DNA is TGTGCCAGCAGCGAGGCCTACGGCACAGATACGCAGTATTTT.

This chain uses TRBV7-9 with TRBJ2-3; 7 positions agree with TRBD2. The ends lost 7 bases at V and 3 bases at J; junction bases unmatched: 10. Per the germline V gene, CDR1 is SEHNR and CDR2 is FQNEAQ (reference sequence). The CDR3 runs to 15 residues. The CDR3 loop is CASTARWGGTDTQYF. The DNA of the CDR3 is TGTGCCAGCACCGCCCGGTGGGGGGGGACAGATACGCAGTATTTT.

The chain links TRBV19 to TRBJ1-5; D gene uncertain. Deletions cut 5 bases from V and 6 bases from J, with 14 bases between. The CDR3 is 14 residues long. Germline V gene sequence: CDR1 LNHDA, CDR2 SQIVND (reference sequence). The CDR3 loop is CASSWMGLSQPQHF. CDR3 nucleotide sequence: TGTGCCAGTAGTTGGATGGGCCTTAGTCAGCCCCAGCATTTT. The full variable domain, rest sourced from reference TRBV19 and TRBJ1-5, is DGGITQSPKYLFRKEGQNVTLSCEQNLNHDAMYWYRQDPGQGLRLIYYSQIVNDFQKGDIAEGYSVSREKKESFPLTVTSAQKNPTAFYLCASSWMGLSQPQHFGDGTRLSIL.

This chain connects TRBV9 to TRBJ1-4; TRBD1 might be the D (6 bases). The ends were cut back, 4 bases at V and 4 bases at J, with 14 bases in the middle. Germline CDR1 is SGDLS and CDR2 is YYNGEE. The CDR3 extends over 15 amino acids. DNA for the CDR3: TGTGCCAGCAGCACTCCGGACAGCAATAATGAAAAACTGTTTTTT. It encodes CASSTPDSNNEKLFF.

This clone showed up just once. The chain links TRBV30 to TRBJ1-4; D not certain. CDR1 is GTSNPN and CDR2 is SVGIG in the germline V gene (reference sequence). This CDR3 comprises 13 residues. Between the trimmed V and J ends, which lost 7 bases and 4 bases, there was a span of 13 bases. The CDR3 coding sequence is TGTGCCTCGGGTGGCGGTTATAATGAAAAACTGTTTTTT. Residues: CASGGGYNEKLFF.

V and J are TRBV6-5 and TRBJ2-4, with 7 bases matching TRBD2. Germline V gene data show CDR1 as MNHEY and CDR2 as SVGAGI. The CDR3 covers 14 residues. The J segment lost 1 base and the V segment lost 7 bases, leaving 4 bases of the junction unmatched. The CDR3 nucleotides read TGTGCCAGCACACTTAGCGGGGCCAAAAACATTCAGTACTTC. Translating it yields CASTLSGAKNIQYF.

The chain combines TRBV5-1 with TRBJ1-2; 7 bases are shared with TRBD1. The J segment lost 6 bases and the V segment lost 0 bases, leaving 5 bases of the junction unmatched. Germline V gene sequence: CDR1 SGHRS, CDR2 YFSETQ. The CDR3 totals 14 residues. The CDR3 region is CASSLAWQGDGYTF. As DNA, the CDR3 is TGCGCCAGCAGCTTGGCCTGGCAGGGGGATGGCTACACCTTC. The complete variable domain, with remaining parts taken from reference TRBV5-1 and TRBJ1-2, reads KAGVTQTPRYLIKTRGQQVTLSCSPISGHRSVSWYQQTPGQGLQFLFEYFSETQRNKGNFPGRFSGRQFSNSRSEMNVSTLELGDSALYLCASSLAWQGDGYTFGSGTRLTVV.

The chain has TRBV28 and TRBJ2-7; D possibly corresponds to TRBD1 (5 bases). With 2 bases removed from V and 3 bases from J, the gap between germline ends came to 17 bases. The germline gives CDR1 MDHEN, CDR2 SYDVKM. CDR3 length: 16 amino acids. CDR3 in DNA: TGTGCCAGCAGTTTAATCTTTCGACAGCGCGTCTACGAGCAGTACTTC. Amino acid sequence: CASSLIFRQRVYEQYF.

This sequence joins TRBV9 and TRBJ2-7; 7 bases match TRBD2. From germline, CDR1 is SGDLS and CDR2 YYNGEE. V shed 0 bases, J shed 2 bases, and the junction held 2 bases outside the gene matches. The CDR3 has 14 amino acids. The CDR3 sequence: CASSVGGRPYEQYF. CDR3 bases: TGTGCCAGCAGCGTAGGCGGGAGACCCTACGAGCAGTACTTC.

This chain connects TRBV6-5 to TRBJ2-1, with 7 bases fitting TRBD1. Germline V lookup: CDR1 MNHEY, CDR2 SVGAGI. CDR3 length: 15 residues. The V gene end was trimmed by 5 bases and the J gene end by 3 bases; junction bases not matched to a gene: 7. The CDR3 region is CASSPYRGYYNEQFF. The CDR3 DNA reads TGTGCCAGCAGTCCATACAGGGGCTACTACAATGAGCAGTTCTTC.

V gene TRBV12-3 or TRBV12-4 combines with J gene TRBJ2-2, with 7 bases fitting TRBD2. This CDR3 contains 13 residues. The V and J ends lost 3 bases and 7 bases, in that order; junction bases with no gene match: 2. CDR3 loop: CASSFRGDGELFF. CDR3 sequence (DNA): TGTGCCAGCAGTTTCCGGGGGGACGGGGAGCTGTTTTTT.

The chain links TRBV4-2 to TRBJ1-1; D is undetermined. Per germline, CDR1 LGHNA and CDR2 YNFKEQ. This CDR3 is built from 16 residues. V was trimmed by 4 bases and J by 1 base, leaving 16 bases between them. The chain's CDR3 is CASSPPGRTRNTEAFF. The CDR3 coding sequence is TGTGCCAGCAGCCCCCCGGGGAGGACCCGGAACACTGAAGCTTTCTTT.

This chain uses TRBV24-1 with TRBJ2-3; 7 bases line up with TRBD1. The CDR3 totals 17 residues. Trimming cost V 3 bases and J 3 bases; bases outside gene matches: 11. Per the germline V gene, CDR1 is KGHDR and CDR2 is SFDVKD. CDR3 protein: CATSDPAQGLGTDTQYF. CDR3 in DNA: TGTGCCACCAGTGATCCAGCACAGGGGCTAGGAACAGATACGCAGTATTTT.

The chain employs TRBV5-8 and TRBJ1-6, with TRBD1 matching 8 bases. Trimming took 3 bases from V and 12 from J; bases not matched to a gene: 11. This CDR3 contains 15 residues. Germline values: CDR1 SGHTS, CDR2 YDEGEE. The CDR3 nucleotides read TGTGCCAGCAGCTCACCCGGGACAGGATTTCGACCCCTCCACTTT. This gives the protein CASSSPGTGFRPLHF. The entire variable domain, with the rest obtained from reference TRBV5-8 and TRBJ1-6, is as follows: EAGVTQSPTHLIKTRGQQATLRCSPISGHTSVYWYQQALGLGLQFLLWYDEGEERNRGNFPPRFSGRQFPNYSSELNVNALELEDSALYLCASSSPGTGFRPLHFGNGTRLTVT.

The chain has TRBV11-3 and TRBJ2-5; a possible D gene is TRBD2 (7 bases). V lost 1 base to trimming and J lost 5 bases, with 14 bases between them. The CDR3 has 15 residues. Germline V CDR1 and CDR2: SGHNT, YENEEA. The CDR3 is CASSLAGGRRETQYF. The CDR3 bases are TGTGCCAGCAGCTTAGCGGGGGGCCGACGGGAGACCCAGTACTTC.

J is TRBJ2-2 and V is TRBV7-3; the D is unclear. Trimming removed 0 bases from V and 1 base from J, with 9 bases in between. The CDR3 totals 16 residues. The germline V gene encodes CDR1 SGHTA and CDR2 FQGTGA. CDR3 bases: TGTGCCAGCAGCTTAACGTACCACTTGAACACCGGGGAGCTGTTTTTT. Translating gives CASSLTYHLNTGELFF.

This clone was counted a few times. V usage is TRBV2 and J usage is TRBJ1-5; tentatively, D is TRBD1 (6 bases). The CDR3 length is 14 residues. Trimming cost V 10 bases and J 0 bases, with 13 bases left between them. Germline values: CDR1 SNHLY, CDR2 FYNNEI. The CDR3 DNA sequence: TGTGCCATTGGACAGAAGAATAGCAATCAGCCCCAGCATTTT. Protein sequence: CAIGQKNSNQPQHF.

The rearrangement joins TRBV10-1 to TRBJ2-1; 8 nucleotides align to TRBD2. The CDR3 totals 14 residues. Per germline, CDR1 WNHNN and CDR2 SYGVQD (reference sequence). Losses at the gene ends were 11 bases for V and 6 bases for J; bases not matched to a gene: 12. The DNA for the CDR3 is TGCGCCGCCAAGACACTAGCGGAGATCAATGAGCAGTTCTTC. Its translation: CAAKTLAEINEQFF.